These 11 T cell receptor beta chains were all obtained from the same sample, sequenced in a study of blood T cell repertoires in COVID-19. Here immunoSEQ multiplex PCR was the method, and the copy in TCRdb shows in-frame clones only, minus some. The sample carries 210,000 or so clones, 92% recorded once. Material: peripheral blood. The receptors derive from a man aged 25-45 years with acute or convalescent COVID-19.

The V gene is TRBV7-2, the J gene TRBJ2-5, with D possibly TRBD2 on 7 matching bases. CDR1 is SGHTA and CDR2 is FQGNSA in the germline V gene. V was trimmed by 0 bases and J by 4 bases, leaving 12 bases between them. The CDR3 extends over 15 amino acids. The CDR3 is CASSLAGGPIETQYF. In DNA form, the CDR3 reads TGTGCCAGCAGCTTAGCGGGGGGGCCCATAGAGACCCAGTACTTC.

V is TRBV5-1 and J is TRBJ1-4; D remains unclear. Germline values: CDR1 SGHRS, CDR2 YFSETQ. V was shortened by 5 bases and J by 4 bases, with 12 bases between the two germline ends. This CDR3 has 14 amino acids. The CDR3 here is CASRDGRDNEKLFF. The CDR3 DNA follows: TGCGCCAGCAGGGATGGGCGGGATAATGAAAAACTGTTTTTT.

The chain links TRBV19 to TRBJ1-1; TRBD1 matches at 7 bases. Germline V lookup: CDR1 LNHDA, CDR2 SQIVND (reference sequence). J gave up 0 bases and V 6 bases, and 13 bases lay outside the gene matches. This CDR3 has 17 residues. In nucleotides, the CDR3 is TGTGCCAGTAGAGGACAGGCTTTCCTAACTTTGAACACTGAAGCTTTCTTT. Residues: CASRGQAFLTLNTEAFF.

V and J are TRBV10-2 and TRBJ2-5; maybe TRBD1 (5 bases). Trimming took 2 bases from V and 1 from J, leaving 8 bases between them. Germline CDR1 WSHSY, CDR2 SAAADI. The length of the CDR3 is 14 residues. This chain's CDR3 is CASSELDSQETQYF. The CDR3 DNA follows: TGCGCCAGCAGTGAGCTTGACAGCCAAGAGACCCAGTACTTC.

The CDR3 loop is CASSLDNPGPTTRQYF. CDR3 nucleotide sequence: TGCGCCAGCAGCTTGGACAACCCTGGACCGACTACGAGGCAGTACTTC. V and J are TRBV5-1 and TRBJ2-7; a weak D match, TRBD2 (5 bases). The V end was cut by 0 bases, the J end by 9 bases, with 22 bases between. CDR3 length: 16 residues. Per the germline V gene, CDR1 is SGHRS and CDR2 is YFSETQ.

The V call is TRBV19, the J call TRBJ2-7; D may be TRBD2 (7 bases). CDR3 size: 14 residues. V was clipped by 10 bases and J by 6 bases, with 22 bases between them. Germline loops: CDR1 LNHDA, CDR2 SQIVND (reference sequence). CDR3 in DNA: TGTGCCACAGAGACGGGGGGCCCCTTTTCCGAGCAGTACTTC. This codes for CATETGGPFSEQYF.

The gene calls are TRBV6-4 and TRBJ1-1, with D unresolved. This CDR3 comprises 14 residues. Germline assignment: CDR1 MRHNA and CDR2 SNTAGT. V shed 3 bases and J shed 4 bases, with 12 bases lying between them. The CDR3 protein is CASSEQTASTEAFF. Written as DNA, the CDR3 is TGTGCCAGCAGTGAGCAAACAGCCAGCACTGAAGCTTTCTTT.

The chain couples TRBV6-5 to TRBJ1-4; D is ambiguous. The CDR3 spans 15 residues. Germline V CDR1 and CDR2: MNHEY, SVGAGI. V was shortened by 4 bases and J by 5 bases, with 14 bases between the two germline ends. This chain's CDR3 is CASSSAGSGNEKLFF. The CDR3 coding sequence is TGTGCCAGCAGTTCCGCGGGATCTGGGAATGAAAAACTGTTTTTT.

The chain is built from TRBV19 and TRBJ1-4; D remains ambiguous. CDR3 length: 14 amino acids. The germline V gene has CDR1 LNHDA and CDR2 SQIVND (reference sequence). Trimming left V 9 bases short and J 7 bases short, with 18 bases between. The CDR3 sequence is CASNPPGGSEKLFF. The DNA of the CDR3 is TGTGCCAGCAATCCTCCGGGAGGGAGTGAAAAACTGTTTTTT.

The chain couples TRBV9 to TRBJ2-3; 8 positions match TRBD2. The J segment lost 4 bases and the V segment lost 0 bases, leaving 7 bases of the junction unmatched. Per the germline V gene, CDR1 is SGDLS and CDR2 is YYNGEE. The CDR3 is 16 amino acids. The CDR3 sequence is CASSVVSSGSADTQYF. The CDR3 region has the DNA TGTGCCAGCAGCGTAGTATCCAGCGGGAGCGCAGATACGCAGTATTTT.

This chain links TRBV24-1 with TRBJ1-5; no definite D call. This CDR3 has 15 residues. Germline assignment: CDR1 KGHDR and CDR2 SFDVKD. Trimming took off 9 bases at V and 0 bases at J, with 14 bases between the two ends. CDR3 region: CATAGGRGSNQPQHF. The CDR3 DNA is TGTGCCACCGCGGGTGGACGGGGTAGCAATCAGCCCCAGCATTTT.